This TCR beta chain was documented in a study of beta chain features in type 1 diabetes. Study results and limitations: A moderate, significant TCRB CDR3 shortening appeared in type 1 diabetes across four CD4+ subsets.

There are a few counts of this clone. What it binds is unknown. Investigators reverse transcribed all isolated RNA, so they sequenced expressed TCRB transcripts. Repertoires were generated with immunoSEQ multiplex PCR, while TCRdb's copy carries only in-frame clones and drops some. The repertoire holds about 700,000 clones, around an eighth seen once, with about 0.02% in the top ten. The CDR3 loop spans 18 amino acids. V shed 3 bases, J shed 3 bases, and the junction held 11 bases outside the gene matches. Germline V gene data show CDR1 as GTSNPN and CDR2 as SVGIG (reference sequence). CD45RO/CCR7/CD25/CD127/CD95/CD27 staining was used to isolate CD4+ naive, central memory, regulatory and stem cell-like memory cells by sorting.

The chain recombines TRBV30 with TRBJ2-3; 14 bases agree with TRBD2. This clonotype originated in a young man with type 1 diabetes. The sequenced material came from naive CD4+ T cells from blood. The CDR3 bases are TGTGCCTGGAGGTGGAGGATAAGGACTAGCGGGGGGACAGATACGCAGTATTTT. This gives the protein CAWRWRIRTSGGTDTQYF.